The 27 T cell receptor beta chains listed next were all sequenced from one sample in a study of blood T cell repertoires in COVID-19. Repertoires were generated with immunoSEQ multiplex PCR, while TCRdb's copy carries only in-frame clones and drops some. The sample includes 85,000 to 130,000 clones, 92% of them seen just once. The source material was peripheral blood. Source of these receptors: a man in his sixties or seventies with acute or convalescent COVID-19.

CDR3 nucleotides: TGTGCCAGCGCGCCCCAATCTTGGGGAGGGGTCGCAGATACGCAGTATTTT. It is translated as CASAPQSWGGVADTQYF. This chain joins TRBV7-6 and TRBJ2-3; 7 bases are a match to TRBD2. The CDR3 is 17 residues long. Germline V gives CDR1 SGHVS, CDR2 FNYEAQ. The J segment lost 4 bases and the V segment lost 8 bases, leaving 18 bases of the junction unmatched.

The rearrangement joins TRBV27 to TRBJ1-2; tentative D call: TRBD1 (6 bases). There are 15 residues in the CDR3. Germline CDR1 MNHEY, CDR2 SMNVEV (reference sequence). The V and J ends lost 6 bases and 4 bases respectively, with 18 bases between them. CDR3 amino acids: CASSLGTGYAYGYTF. The DNA for the CDR3 is TGTGCCAGCAGCTTAGGTACAGGGTATGCCTATGGCTACACCTTC.

The chain is built from TRBV9 and TRBJ1-5, with D hard to call. Trimming took 4 bases from V and 5 from J, leaving 10 bases between them. The CDR3 has 13 residues. CDR1 is SGDLS, CDR2 YYNGEE, per germline. The CDR3 loop is CASSPTEHQPQHF. Written as DNA, the CDR3 is TGTGCCAGCAGCCCCACGGAGCATCAGCCCCAGCATTTT. Using reference TRBV9 and TRBJ1-5 for the parts outside the CDR3, the full variable domain is DSGVTQTPKHLITATGQRVTLRCSPRSGDLSVYWYQQSLDQGLQFLIQYYNGEERAKGNILERFSAQQFPDLHSELNLSSLELGDSALYFCASSPTEHQPQHFGDGTRLSIL.

This sequence joins TRBV5-6 and TRBJ1-1; D is uncertain. This CDR3 is built from 13 residues. Per the germline V gene, CDR1 is SGHDT and CDR2 is YYEEEE. V gave up 1 base and J gave up 1 base, with 5 bases separating them. Written as DNA, the CDR3 is TGTGCCAGCAGCTTGACAGCGAACACTGAAGCTTTCTTT. It specifies CASSLTANTEAFF.

The chain is built from TRBV27 and TRBJ2-3; D is undetermined. V lost 6 bases, J lost 1 base, and 8 bases lay in between. This CDR3 spans 13 amino acids. The germline CDR1 and CDR2 sequences are MNHEY and SMNVEV (reference sequence). The CDR3 nucleotides read TGTGCCAGCAGGTTCCAGGGCACAGATACGCAGTATTTT. Translated: CASRFQGTDTQYF.

In this sample, this clone turned up once. The chain is built from TRBV18 and TRBJ1-6; D is possibly TRBD1 (6 bases). Germline V gene lookup returns CDR1 KGHSH and CDR2 LQKENI. V lost 1 base, J lost 11 bases, and 15 bases lay in between. The CDR3 has 15 residues. CDR3 in amino acids: CASSPQGQTSAPLHF. CDR3 in DNA: TGTGCCAGCTCACCACAAGGACAGACGTCCGCACCCCTCCACTTT.

This chain connects TRBV6-5 to TRBJ1-3; D is uncertain. The CDR3 spans 14 residues. Germline V gene data show CDR1 as MNHEY and CDR2 as SVGAGI. With 11 bases removed from V and 2 bases from J, the gap between germline ends came to 16 bases. The CDR3 DNA reads as TGTGCCGTGGGCAGTCGGGGAGCTGGAAACACCATATATTTT. Protein: CAVGSRGAGNTIYF.

This chain uses TRBV30 with TRBJ2-2; the D gene is possibly TRBD1 (5 bases). The CDR3 is made up of 13 amino acids. V was clipped by 4 bases and J by 6 bases, with 12 bases between them. CDR1 GTSNPN and CDR2 SVGIG come from the germline V gene (reference sequence). CDR3 in amino acids: CAWKRQSPGELFF. CDR3 DNA: TGTGCCTGGAAAAGACAGAGTCCCGGGGAGCTGTTTTTT.

This clone was found a few times. This CDR3 reads CASSPVATDTQYF. The DNA of the CDR3 is TGTGCCAGCTCACCGGTAGCAACAGATACGCAGTATTTT. The chain uses TRBV18 and TRBJ2-3; D is ambiguous. The CDR3 is made up of 13 amino acids. Looked up from germline, CDR1 is KGHSH and CDR2 is LQKENI. Trimming left V 3 bases short and J 3 bases short, with 7 bases between.

This clone was found a few times. The chain combines TRBV21-1 with TRBJ1-1; TRBD1, the table's D call, lacks a check against the DNA. TRBV21-1 is a recognized pseudogene. The length of the CDR3 is 17 residues. CDR3 residues: CASSKALTGQRNTEAFF. CDR3 in DNA: TGTGCCAGCAGCAAAGCGTTGACAGGACAGCGGAACACTGAAGCTTTCTTT.

This sequence joins TRBV18 and TRBJ2-7, with 8 bases that match TRBD1. CDR1 and CDR2 (germline): KGHSH, LQKENI. CDR3 size: 13 residues. The V segment lost 6 bases and the J segment 7 bases; nucleotides outside the gene matches: 8. CDR3 sequence: CASSKTGEVEQYF. The CDR3 nucleotides read TGTGCCAGCTCTAAGACAGGGGAGGTGGAGCAGTACTTC.

The chain links TRBV18 to TRBJ1-2, with 7 bases lining up with TRBD1. V was pared by 3 bases and J by 8 bases, with 6 bases of the junction left unmatched. This CDR3 has 13 amino acids. Per germline, CDR1 KGHSH and CDR2 LQKENI. The CDR3 sequence: CASSPGQWRGYTF. Here the CDR3 DNA reads TGTGCCAGCTCACCGGGACAGTGGAGGGGCTACACCTTC.

V usage is TRBV19 and J usage is TRBJ2-7; TRBD2 agrees at 10 bases. With V trimmed by 0 bases and J by 7 bases, 6 bases remained unmatched. Looked up from germline, CDR1 is LNHDA and CDR2 is SQIVND (reference sequence). The length of the CDR3 is 15 residues. CDR3 sequence: CASSIELAGSGEQYF. CDR3 DNA sequence: TGTGCCAGTAGTATAGAACTAGCGGGATCTGGTGAGCAGTACTTC. Filled out from reference TRBV19 and TRBJ2-7, the complete variable domain reads DGGITQSPKYLFRKEGQNVTLSCEQNLNHDAMYWYRQDPGQGLRLIYYSQIVNDFQKGDIAEGYSVSREKKESFPLTVTSAQKNPTAFYLCASSIELAGSGEQYFGPGTRLTVT.

The J gene is TRBJ2-3, the V gene TRBV7-9; D ambiguous. The CDR3 has 13 residues. Trimming shortened V by 6 bases and J by 4 bases, and 11 bases separated the two germline ends. CDR1 SEHNR and CDR2 FQNEAQ come from the germline V gene (reference sequence). The CDR3 sequence is CASRLQSADTQYF. The CDR3 DNA reads as TGTGCCAGCAGACTTCAGAGCGCAGATACGCAGTATTTT. Full variable domain (rest looked up from reference TRBV7-9 and TRBJ2-3): DTGVSQNPRHKITKRGQNVTFRCDPISEHNRLYWYRQTLGQGPEFLTYFQNEAQLEKSRLLSDRFSAERPKGSFSTLEIQRTEQGDSAMYLCASRLQSADTQYFGPGTRLTVL.

The chain combines TRBV5-1 with TRBJ1-1; 7 positions agree with TRBD1. The V gene's germline CDR1 is SGHRS and CDR2 YFSETQ. The CDR3 totals 16 residues. V was pared by 3 bases and J by 5 bases, with 13 bases of the junction left unmatched. The CDR3 nucleotides are TGCGCCAGCAGCTGGTTCGGACAGGCGGAGAGTACTGAAGCTTTCTTT. This codes for CASSWFGQAESTEAFF. Full variable domain (missing parts from reference TRBV5-1 and TRBJ1-1): KAGVTQTPRYLIKTRGQQVTLSCSPISGHRSVSWYQQTPGQGLQFLFEYFSETQRNKGNFPGRFSGRQFSNSRSEMNVSTLELGDSALYLCASSWFGQAESTEAFFGQGTRLTVV.

This rearrangement joins TRBV28 to TRBJ1-5, with D possibly being TRBD1 (5 bases). V was pared by 3 bases and J by 2 bases, with 11 bases between. Germline CDR1 is MDHEN and CDR2 is SYDVKM. The CDR3 length is 15 residues. CDR3 loop: CASSFQGLGNQPQHF. The CDR3 region has the DNA TGTGCCAGCAGTTTTCAGGGTCTCGGCAATCAGCCCCAGCATTTT. Full variable domain (remainder filled in from reference TRBV28 and TRBJ1-5): DVKVTQSSRYLVKRTGEKVFLECVQDMDHENMFWYRQDPGLGLRLIYFSYDVKMKEKGDIPEGYSVSREKKERFSLILESASTNQTSMYLCASSFQGLGNQPQHFGDGTRLSIL.

The rearrangement joins TRBV7-3 to TRBJ2-5; D is perhaps TRBD1 (6 bases). Germline loops: CDR1 SGHTA, CDR2 FQGTGA. This CDR3 comprises 16 residues. Trimming took 4 bases from V and 4 from J, leaving 19 bases between them. The CDR3 protein is CASSSEDRRRTETQYF. CDR3 DNA sequence: TGTGCCAGCAGCTCCGAAGACAGGCGGCGGACAGAGACCCAGTACTTC.

This clone was seen only once. The V call is TRBV18, the J call TRBJ1-5, with D uncertain. The V and J ends lost 3 bases and 5 bases respectively, with 11 bases between them. There are 14 residues in the CDR3. Germline CDR1 and CDR2: KGHSH and LQKENI. Here the CDR3 DNA reads TGTGCCAGCTCACCTACAGAAAAGGATCAGCCCCAGCATTTT. It translates to CASSPTEKDQPQHF.

The genes are TRBV27 and TRBJ1-1; 10 positions agree with TRBD1. The CDR3 extends over 16 amino acids. Germline V gene sequence: CDR1 MNHEY, CDR2 SMNVEV (reference sequence). With V trimmed by 5 bases and J by 0 bases, 6 bases remained unmatched. CDR3 sequence: CASSLWTGGVNTEAFF. The CDR3 DNA sequence: TGTGCCAGCAGTCTCTGGACAGGGGGAGTGAACACTGAAGCTTTCTTT.

This rearrangement joins TRBV11-3 to TRBJ2-5; tentatively, D is TRBD2 (5 bases). Germline CDR1 reads SGHNT; CDR2 reads YENEEA. The CDR3 extends over 12 amino acids. V lost 6 bases to trimming and J lost 3 bases, with 8 bases between them. The CDR3 DNA reads as TGTGCCAGCAGGGACGGGAAAGAGACCCAGTACTTC. It codes for CASRDGKETQYF.

This clone is a singleton in its sample. The V gene is TRBV7-2, the J gene TRBJ1-5; D remains ambiguous. CDR3 length: 15 residues. Per the germline V gene, CDR1 is SGHTA and CDR2 is FQGNSA. V lost 5 bases and J 0 bases, leaving 11 bases between the germline ends. In DNA form, the CDR3 reads TGTGCCAGCAGCCCAGAATACAGTAGCAATCAGCCCCAGCATTTT. Residues: CASSPEYSSNQPQHF.

V gene TRBV5-1 combines with J gene TRBJ1-4; tentatively, D is TRBD1 (6 bases). Germline V gene sequence: CDR1 SGHRS, CDR2 YFSETQ. V dropped 2 bases and J dropped 13 bases, with 21 bases sitting between them. The CDR3 has 15 residues. The CDR3 sequence is CASSLVSGFKGGLFF. CDR3 coding DNA: TGCGCCAGCAGCTTAGTTTCGGGCTTCAAAGGGGGACTGTTTTTT.

J is TRBJ2-2 and V is TRBV7-2; the match to TRBD2 covers 9 bases. The J segment lost 7 bases and the V segment lost 2 bases, leaving 11 bases of the junction unmatched. Looked up from germline, CDR1 is SGHTA and CDR2 is FQGNSA. CDR3 length: 17 residues. The CDR3 region has the DNA TGTGCCAGCAGCTTATATCGCGGGAGGGCCTCGGGCGGGGAGCTGTTTTTT. It specifies CASSLYRGRASGGELFF.

The table lists this clone with a count of one. The chain uses TRBV11-2 and TRBJ2-1; 8 bases are a match to TRBD2. CDR1 is SGHAT, CDR2 FQNNGV, per germline. Germline trimming cut 5 bases from V and 15 bases from J; bases unmatched to any gene: 9. The CDR3 covers 12 residues. This CDR3 is CASSLGTSQSFF. Written as DNA, the CDR3 is TGTGCCAGCAGCCTGGGGACTAGTCAATCGTTCTTC. The variable domain in full, completed from reference TRBV11-2 and TRBJ2-1, reads EAGVAQSPRYKIIEKRQSVAFWCNPISGHATLYWYQQILGQGPKLLIQFQNNGVVDDSQLPKDRFSAERLKGVDSTLKIQPAKLEDSAVYLCASSLGTSQSFFGPGTRLTVL.

The V call is TRBV5-8, the J call TRBJ2-4, with no clear D. The CDR3 loop spans 14 amino acids. The ends were cut back, 1 base at V and 0 bases at J, with 5 bases in the middle. Per germline, CDR1 SGHTS and CDR2 YDEGEE. The CDR3 nucleotides are TGTGCCAGCAGCTTGCTAACAGCCAAAAACATTCAGTACTTC. Its protein is CASSLLTAKNIQYF.

The rearrangement uses TRBV29-1 and TRBJ2-3; 9 positions match TRBD1. Germline V gene data show CDR1 as SQVTM and CDR2 as ANQGSEA. Losses at the gene ends were 7 bases for V and 1 base for J; bases not matched to a gene: 3. The CDR3 has 13 residues. CDR3 loop: CSARDRGTDTQYF. The CDR3 DNA reads TGCAGCGCAAGGGACAGGGGCACAGATACGCAGTATTTT.

V gene TRBV19 combines with J gene TRBJ1-3; D ambiguous. The V end lost 5 bases, the J end lost 4 bases, and 18 bases lay between the germline ends. The germline V gene encodes CDR1 LNHDA and CDR2 SQIVND (reference sequence). CDR3 length equals 16 residues. Here the CDR3 reads CASSPLPSSAGNTIYF. In DNA, the CDR3 is TGTGCCAGTAGTCCGTTACCTAGTTCGGCGGGAAACACCATATATTTT.